The 9 T cell receptor beta chains given below trace back to one sample, sequenced in a study of T-cell memory formation after mild COVID-19. TCRdb re-derived calls from the 5' RACE reads in MiXCR, one entry per CDR3 protein. The table records under 550,000 distinct CDR3 sequences, roughly 18% of them present only once. The specimen sequenced was PBMCs or a T cell subset sorted from them (not recorded which). Receptors were obtained from a man aged 18 to 29 who had mild COVID-19 (a few samples of this study predate the infection). Cell type and time point are not known.

The V gene is TRBV4-1, the J gene TRBJ2-1; D is perhaps TRBD1 or TRBD2 (5 bases each). The CDR3 extends over 15 amino acids. Per the germline V gene, CDR1 is MGHRA and CDR2 is YSYEKL. Trimming pared 4 bases from V and 6 bases from J, leaving 16 bases between. CDR3 nucleotide sequence: TGCGCCAGCAGCCCCCTAACCGGGACCACCAATGAGCAGTTCTTC. Its protein is CASSPLTGTTNEQFF.

The chain recombines TRBV5-5 with TRBJ1-2, with 7 positions matching TRBD1. Trimming took 3 bases from V and 3 from J; bases not matched to a gene: 8. The CDR3 has 15 residues. From germline, CDR1 is SGHKS and CDR2 YYEKEE (reference sequence). CDR3 sequence: CASSSRDRTYYGYTF. Here the CDR3 DNA reads TGTGCCAGCAGCTCCCGGGACAGAACGTACTATGGCTACACCTTC.

This clonotype has a handful of counts. The V and J genes are TRBV3-1 and TRBJ1-1; D is ambiguous. Germline V CDR1 and CDR2: LGHDT, YNNKEL (reference sequence). V was cut by 4 bases and J by 4 bases, with 19 bases left in between. The CDR3 is made up of 16 amino acids. DNA for the CDR3: TGTGCCAGCAGCCTCGGGCGGGGATTATGGGGCACTGAAGCTTTCTTT. Translated: CASSLGRGLWGTEAFF.

The CDR3: CATAAGAYTIYF. CDR3 coding DNA: TGTGCCACGGCCGCGGGGGCATACACCATATATTTT. The chain employs TRBV15 and TRBJ1-3; D is possibly TRBD1 (6 bases). CDR1 is LNHNV and CDR2 is YYDKDF in the germline V gene (reference sequence). The length of the CDR3 is 12 residues. The V and J ends lost 9 bases and 8 bases respectively, with 14 bases between them. Combining the CDR3 with reference TRBV15 and TRBJ1-3 gives the whole variable domain DAMVIQNPRYQVTQFGKPVTLSCSQTLNHNVMYWYQQKSSQAPKLLFHYYDKDFNNEADTPDNFQSRRPNTSFCFLDIRSPGLGDTAMYLCATAAGAYTIYFGEGSWLTVV.

This clonotype has only a few counts. This sequence joins TRBV12-3 or TRBV12-4 and TRBJ2-1; no clear D. The CDR3 loop spans 14 amino acids. Trimming shortened V by 2 bases and J by 4 bases, and 9 bases separated the two germline ends. This chain's CDR3 is CASSLTHFYNEQFF. DNA of the CDR3: TGTGCCAGCAGTTTAACCCATTTTTACAATGAGCAGTTCTTC.

The chain joins TRBV3-1 to TRBJ2-5; D is unresolved. This CDR3 is 13 amino acids long. Trimming cost V 2 bases and J 5 bases, with 9 bases left between them. Germline CDR1 and CDR2: LGHDT and YNNKEL (reference sequence). CDR3 loop: CASSQRWKETQYF. For the CDR3, the DNA is TGTGCCAGCAGCCAAAGGTGGAAGGAGACCCAGTACTTC.

This clonotype was seen a few times. The V call is TRBV7-8, the J call TRBJ1-6; D perhaps matches TRBD1 (5 bases). V lost 3 bases and J lost 10, with 16 bases in between. Germline CDR1 reads SGHVS; CDR2 reads FQNEAQ. CDR3 size: 15 residues. The CDR3 nucleotides read TGTGCCAGCAGCTTTGCCGGCAGGGAGGGATCACCCCTCCACTTT. It codes for CASSFAGREGSPLHF.

The V gene is TRBV27, the J gene TRBJ1-2; D is undetermined. The CDR3 has 13 amino acids. Trimming removed 6 bases from V and 3 bases from J, with 11 bases in between. Germline V gene data show CDR1 as MNHEY and CDR2 as SMNVEV (reference sequence). The CDR3 DNA is TGTGCCAGCAGCCAACGGCCGTACTATGGCTACACCTTC. Encoded protein: CASSQRPYYGYTF.

The V gene is TRBV9, the J gene TRBJ2-1; 9 nucleotides align to TRBD1. Germline V gives CDR1 SGDLS, CDR2 YYNGEE. The CDR3 is made up of 16 amino acids. Germline trimming cut 3 bases from V and 8 bases from J; bases unmatched to any gene: 12. CDR3: CASSERTGASFDEQFF. In DNA form, the CDR3 reads TGTGCCAGCAGCGAGCGGACAGGGGCAAGTTTCGATGAGCAGTTCTTC. Full variable domain (rest looked up from reference TRBV9 and TRBJ2-1): DSGVTQTPKHLITATGQRVTLRCSPRSGDLSVYWYQQSLDQGLQFLIQYYNGEERAKGNILERFSAQQFPDLHSELNLSSLELGDSALYFCASSERTGASFDEQFFGPGTRLTVL.